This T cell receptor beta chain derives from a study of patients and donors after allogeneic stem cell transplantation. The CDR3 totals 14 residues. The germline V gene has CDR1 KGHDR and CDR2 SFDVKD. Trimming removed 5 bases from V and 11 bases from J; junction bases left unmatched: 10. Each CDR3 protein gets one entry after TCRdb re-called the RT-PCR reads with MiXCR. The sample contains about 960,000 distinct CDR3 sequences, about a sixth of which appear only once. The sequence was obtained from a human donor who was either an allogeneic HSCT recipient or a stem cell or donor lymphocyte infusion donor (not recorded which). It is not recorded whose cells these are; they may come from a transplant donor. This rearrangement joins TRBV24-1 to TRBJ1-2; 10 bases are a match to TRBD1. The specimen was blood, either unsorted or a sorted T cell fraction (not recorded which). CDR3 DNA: TGTGCCACCAGTGGAGCAACGGGACAGGGGAGGTACACCTTC. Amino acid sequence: CATSGATGQGRYTF.